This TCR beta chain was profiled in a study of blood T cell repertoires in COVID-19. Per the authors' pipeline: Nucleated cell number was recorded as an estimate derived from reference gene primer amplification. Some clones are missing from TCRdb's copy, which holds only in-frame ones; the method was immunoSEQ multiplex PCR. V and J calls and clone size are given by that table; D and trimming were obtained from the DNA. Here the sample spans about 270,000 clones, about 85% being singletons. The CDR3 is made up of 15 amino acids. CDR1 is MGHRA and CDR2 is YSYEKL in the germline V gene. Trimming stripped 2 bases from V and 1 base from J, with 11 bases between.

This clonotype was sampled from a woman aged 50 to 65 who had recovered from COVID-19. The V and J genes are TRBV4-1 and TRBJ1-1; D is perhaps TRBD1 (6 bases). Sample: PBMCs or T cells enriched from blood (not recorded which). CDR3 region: CASSQNDRRNTEAFF. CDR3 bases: TGCGCCAGCAGCCAAAACGACAGGAGGAACACTGAAGCTTTCTTT.